This is a list of T cell receptor beta chains from one sample in a study of persistence of HIV-infected CD4 T cells. Profiling relied on immunoSEQ multiplex PCR, and the TCRdb table lists in-frame clones only, not all of them. The sample has roughly 34,000 clones, around four fifths seen once. Their target antigens are unknown. This material consisted of CD4+ T cells sorted from PBMCs after roughly 19-hour stimulation, taken from a patient who received antiretroviral therapy. The source is an adult man with HIV who was CMV-seropositive. Both conserved end residues are part of each CDR3. D genes are given only for firm matches. Clone size, where shown, is once, few, many, or a class for clones that have expanded.

d_gene	v_gene	abundance	j_gene	CDR3aa	CDR3nt
.	TRBV5-1	.	TRBJ1-5	CASSFGSSVIAGQPQHF	TGCGCCAGCAGCTTCGGTTCCTCAGTCATCGCGGGGCAGCCCCAGCATTTT
TRBD1	TRBV7-2	.	TRBJ2-5	CASSLGRGLKTQYF	TGTGCCAGCAGCTTAGGCAGGGGGCTGAAGACCCAGTACTTC
TRBD2	TRBV19	.	TRBJ2-1	CASSISGGLYNEQFF	TGTGCCAGTAGTATTAGCGGGGGGCTTTACAATGAGCAGTTCTTC
.	TRBV7-9	.	TRBJ2-1	CASSLLRGVNNEQFF	TGTGCCAGCAGCTTATTACGGGGAGTCAACAATGAGCAGTTCTTC
.	TRBV5-6	medium-sized	TRBJ1-1	CASSLTFRDTEAFF	TGTGCCAGCAGCTTGACCTTTCGGGACACTGAAGCTTTCTTT
TRBD1	TRBV19	.	TRBJ1-6	CASRGDRVNNSPLHF	TGTGCCAGTCGCGGGGACAGGGTCAACAATTCACCCCTCCACTTT
TRBD1	TRBV10-2	.	TRBJ1-5	CASSEWDRGILSNQPQHF	TGCGCCAGCAGTGAGTGGGACAGGGGGATACTTAGCAATCAGCCCCAGCATTTT
.	TRBV30	.	TRBJ2-3	CAWSQGQSTDTQYF	TGTGCCTGGAGCCAGGGTCAGAGCACAGATACGCAGTATTTT
.	TRBV30	few	TRBJ1-6	CAWSVGQSSYNSPLHF	TGTGCCTGGAGTGTAGGCCAGAGCTCCTATAATTCACCCCTCCACTTT
TRBD1	TRBV11-1	.	TRBJ2-7	CASSPDRGTYEQYF	TGTGCCAGCAGCCCGGACAGGGGCACCTACGAGCAGTACTTC
.	TRBV7-9	.	TRBJ1-5	CASSRQGNQPQHF	TGTGCCAGCAGCCGACAGGGCAATCAGCCCCAGCATTTT
TRBD2	TRBV28	once	TRBJ2-3	CASSSSGNTDTQYF	TGTGCCAGCAGCTCTAGCGGGAACACAGATACGCAGTATTTT
.	TRBV5-1	.	TRBJ2-7	CASSLGQDSYEQYF	TGCGCCAGCAGCTTGGGACAGGACTCCTACGAGCAGTACTTC
.	TRBV6-5	.	TRBJ2-1	CASIPRAGANEQFF	TGTGCCAGCATCCCCCGCGCAGGGGCCAATGAGCAGTTCTTC
.	TRBV6-2/TRBV6-3	.	TRBJ2-1	CASSPEGLSYNEQFF	TGTGCCAGCAGCCCCGAGGGACTCTCCTACAATGAGCAGTTCTTC
.	TRBV7-2	.	TRBJ2-7	CASSFRRSYGTYEQYF	TGTGCCAGCAGCTTTCGGCGATCCTACGGCACCTACGAGCAGTACTTC
.	TRBV29-1	.	TRBJ2-1	CSVSAIATYRPYNEQFF	TGCAGCGTTTCCGCTATAGCGACCTACCGCCCCTACAATGAGCAGTTCTTC
TRBD1	TRBV18	.	TRBJ1-1	CASSRGQGAFF	TGTGCCAGCTCACGGGGACAGGGGGCTTTCTTT
.	TRBV5-1	.	TRBJ2-7	CASSLAGIYEQYF	TGCGCCAGCAGCTTGGCCGGGATATACGAGCAGTACTTC
TRBD1	TRBV28	.	TRBJ1-6	CASRRQGSNSPLHF	TGTGCCAGCAGGAGACAGGGTAGTAATTCACCCCTCCACTTT
TRBD2	TRBV6-5	.	TRBJ2-3	CASSRRGGDTQYF	TGTGCCAGCAGTCGCCGGGGGGGGGATACGCAGTATTTT
.	TRBV4-3	once	TRBJ1-1	CASSQEPNTEAFF	TGCGCCAGCAGCCAAGAGCCTAACACTGAAGCTTTCTTT
.	TRBV10-3	few	TRBJ1-6	CAISVGYNSPLHF	TGTGCCATCTCTGTGGGGTATAATTCACCCCTCCACTTT
.	TRBV6-1	few	TRBJ1-1	CASRRLNTEAFF	TGTGCTTCCCGCAGGTTGAACACTGAAGCTTTCTTT
TRBD1	TRBV7-2	.	TRBJ1-2	CASSSPGTGGGGYGYTF	TGTGCCAGCAGCTCGCCCGGGACAGGGGGCGGGGGCTATGGCTACACCTTC
.	TRBV9	.	TRBJ1-3	CASSVILPGQNSGNTIYF	TGTGCCAGCAGCGTTATCCTTCCAGGGCAGAACTCTGGAAACACCATATATTTT
.	TRBV28	.	TRBJ1-5	CASSSPTGPNQPQHF	TGTGCCAGCAGTTCCCCTACGGGACCCAATCAGCCCCAGCATTTT
.	TRBV6-2/TRBV6-3	.	TRBJ1-6	CASSSRTARISPLHF	TGTGCCAGCAGCTCCCGGACAGCCAGGATCTCACCCCTCCACTTT
.	TRBV28	.	TRBJ2-3	CASIPGPIMNTQYF	TGTGCCAGCATCCCGGGACCTATTATGAATACGCAGTATTTT
.	TRBV27	.	TRBJ1-5	CASSLDRFQPQHF	TGTGCCAGCAGTTTAGACAGGTTTCAGCCCCAGCATTTT
.	TRBV19	.	TRBJ1-5	CASRLGQYSNQPQHF	TGTGCCAGTAGACTCGGACAGTATAGCAATCAGCCCCAGCATTTT
TRBD2	TRBV11-3	.	TRBJ2-2	CASSPSGLAGPGELFF	TGTGCCAGCAGCCCATCGGGACTAGCGGGGCCCGGGGAGCTGTTTTTT
.	TRBV2	.	TRBJ1-4	CASKVEKLFF	TGTGCCAGCAAAGTGGAAAAACTGTTTTTT
.	TRBV19	.	TRBJ1-5	CASSIQVSNQPQHF	TGTGCCAGTAGTATACAGGTGAGCAATCAGCCCCAGCATTTT
.	TRBV6-2/TRBV6-3	.	TRBJ2-3	CASSSFGGRTDTQYF	TGTGCCAGCAGTTCTTTCGGGGGGCGTACAGATACGCAGTATTTT
.	TRBV15	.	TRBJ1-5	CATSNPGPSNQPQHF	TGTGCCACCAGCAATCCAGGGCCTAGCAATCAGCCCCAGCATTTT
TRBD1	TRBV6-2/TRBV6-3	.	TRBJ1-5	CASSSTQGSNQPQHF	TGTGCCAGCAGTTCAACACAGGGGAGCAATCAGCCCCAGCATTTT
.	TRBV7-2	few	TRBJ1-4	CASSLRLSGEKLFF	TGTGCCAGCAGCTTACGGTTATCGGGAGAAAAACTGTTTTTT
TRBD2	TRBV3-1/TRBV3-2	once	TRBJ2-1	CASSQDSGVYNEQFF	TGTGCCAGCAGCCAAGATAGCGGGGTCTACAATGAGCAGTTCTTC
TRBD2	TRBV4-2	once	TRBJ2-2	CASSQAGGFANTGELFF	TGTGCCAGCAGCCAGGCGGGGGGATTCGCGAACACCGGGGAGCTGTTTTTT
TRBD1	TRBV7-6	few	TRBJ1-1	CASSRTGENTEAFF	TGTGCCAGCAGCCGGACAGGGGAGAACACTGAAGCTTTCTTT
.	TRBV7-9	.	TRBJ2-7	CASSSKRDTTYEQYF	TGTGCCAGCAGCTCTAAAAGGGACACTACCTACGAGCAGTACTTC
.	TRBV6-5	.	TRBJ1-2	CASSYGDLGTRYGYTF	TGTGCCAGCAGTTACGGGGATTTGGGGACGCGCTATGGCTACACCTTC
.	TRBV5-1	.	TRBJ2-7	CASSLALGEQYF	TGCGCCAGCAGCTTGGCCCTTGGCGAGCAGTACTTC
TRBD1	TRBV9	.	TRBJ2-1	CASSVGDRRYNEQFF	TGTGCCAGCAGCGTAGGGGACAGAAGATACAATGAGCAGTTCTTC
.	TRBV5-1	.	TRBJ2-4	CASSLTLGNIQYF	TGCGCCAGCAGCCTGACTCTGGGGAACATTCAGTACTTC
.	TRBV28	.	TRBJ2-5	CASSLSGLETQYF	TGTGCCAGCAGTTTGAGTGGTTTAGAGACCCAGTACTTC
.	TRBV7-8	once	TRBJ1-3	CASSLGLSGNTIYF	TGTGCCAGCAGCTTAGGCCTCTCTGGAAACACCATATATTTT
.	TRBV5-1	.	TRBJ1-2	CASSARVSADGYTF	TGCGCCAGCAGCGCCAGGGTCTCCGCCGATGGCTACACCTTC
.	TRBV5-1	.	TRBJ2-5	CASSLYFAEQETQYF	TGCGCCAGCAGCTTGTATTTCGCAGAACAAGAGACCCAGTACTTC
.	TRBV10-3	.	TRBJ1-3	CAIGGPSSGNTIYF	TGTGCCATCGGGGGACCCAGCTCTGGAAACACCATATATTTT
.	TRBV27	once	TRBJ2-2	CASSQNTGELFF	TGTGCCAGCAGCCAGAACACCGGGGAGCTGTTTTTT
.	TRBV4-3	.	TRBJ2-2	CASSQDVRWSIGELFF	TGCGCCAGCAGCCAAGATGTTCGGTGGAGCATCGGGGAGCTGTTTTTT
TRBD1	TRBV5-4	.	TRBJ2-7	CASSSLGTGIYEQYF	TGTGCCAGCAGCTCCCTCGGGACAGGGATCTACGAGCAGTACTTC
.	TRBV7-2	.	TRBJ2-7	CASSLTSVRSSYEQYF	TGTGCCAGCAGCTTAACCTCAGTGAGGAGCTCCTACGAGCAGTACTTC
TRBD1	TRBV5-8	.	TRBJ1-4	CASSTGQGAPEKLFF	TGTGCCAGCAGCACGGGACAGGGGGCGCCTGAAAAACTGTTTTTT
TRBD1	TRBV7-2	.	TRBJ1-1	CASRFPQGAHTEAFF	TGTGCCAGCAGATTTCCCCAGGGGGCGCACACTGAAGCTTTCTTT
.	TRBV5-6	once	TRBJ1-1	CASSLDPAGIRITDTEAFF	TGTGCCAGCAGCTTGGACCCCGCAGGGATTAGAATCACGGACACTGAAGCTTTCTTT
.	TRBV20-1	once	TRBJ2-7	CSARREYEQYF	TGCAGTGCTAGACGAGAGTACGAGCAGTACTTC
.	TRBV5-1	few	TRBJ1-4	CASSATGGPTNEKLFF	TGCGCCAGCAGCGCCACTGGGGGGCCAACTAATGAAAAACTGTTTTTT